Below are 31 T cell receptor beta chains sequenced from a single sample in a study of cytomegalovirus exposure and HLA in healthy donors. It was with 60 Vbeta and 13 Jbeta primers that the PCR ran. Produced via immunoSEQ multiplex PCR; TCRdb's table is partial and in-frame only. The sample has roughly 190,000 clones, about 89% seen once. The sequenced sample consisted of PBMCs. These receptors were collected from a man aged 25 to 40 in good health and CMV-seronegative.

This clone was seen only a few times. The rearrangement joins TRBV6-4 to TRBJ1-1; 8 positions match TRBD1. This CDR3 contains 15 residues. The germline gives CDR1 MRHNA, CDR2 SNTAGT. V lost 9 bases and J lost 4; bases outside the gene matches: 13. The CDR3 is CARTGTGRKLTEAFF. As DNA, the CDR3 is TGTGCCAGAACTGGGACAGGAAGAAAACTCACTGAAGCTTTCTTT.

The V call is TRBV2, the J call TRBJ2-2, with a weak D call TRBD1 (6 bases). Trimming took off 9 bases at V and 7 bases at J, with 15 bases between the two ends. Germline CDR1 SNHLY, CDR2 FYNNEI. The CDR3 spans 13 residues. CDR3 residues: CASQAGASGELFF. The CDR3 DNA reads TGTGCCAGTCAAGCAGGGGCGAGCGGGGAGCTGTTTTTT.

The V call is TRBV6-1, the J call TRBJ1-1; 11 bases are shared with TRBD1. The V gene end was trimmed by 2 bases and the J gene end by 1 base; junction bases not matched to a gene: 3. The CDR3 has 16 residues. Germline CDR1 is MNHNS and CDR2 is SASEGT. CDR3 amino acids: CASSELGTGGNTEAFF. CDR3 coding DNA: TGTGCCAGCAGTGAATTGGGGACAGGGGGGAACACTGAAGCTTTCTTT.

This clone was picked up a small number of times. The V gene is TRBV27, the J gene TRBJ1-4, with D unclear. V shed 8 bases and J shed 0 bases, with 7 bases lying between them. In germline, CDR1 is MNHEY, CDR2 SMNVEV (reference sequence). CDR3 length: 13 amino acids. DNA of the CDR3: TGTGCCAGCTCGACTTCAACTAATGAAAAACTGTTTTTT. Translation: CASSTSTNEKLFF.

The CDR3 sequence: CASSKQGEGYEQYF. DNA of the CDR3: TGTGCCAGCAGCAAACAGGGGGAAGGGTACGAGCAGTACTTC. This sequence joins TRBV6-5 and TRBJ2-7; 8 bases line up with TRBD1. The CDR3 has 14 amino acids. V lost 6 bases, J lost 4 bases, and 8 bases stayed unmatched. Germline V gives CDR1 MNHEY, CDR2 SVGAGI.

This chain uses TRBV6-5 with TRBJ1-2; D perhaps matches TRBD1 (6 bases). The germline V gene has CDR1 MNHEY and CDR2 SVGAGI. This CDR3 is built from 13 residues. Trimming left V 3 bases short and J 5 bases short, with 10 bases between. The chain's CDR3 is CASSYLRGYGYTF. The CDR3 DNA reads as TGTGCCAGCAGTTATCTTAGGGGGTATGGCTACACCTTC.

The chain uses TRBV18 and TRBJ2-7, with 10 nucleotides matching TRBD1. The V segment lost 2 bases and the J segment 1 base; nucleotides outside the gene matches: 8. This CDR3 region has 17 residues. CDR1 is KGHSH and CDR2 is LQKENI in the germline V gene. The CDR3 reads CASSPAEDRGISYEQYF. The DNA of the CDR3 is TGTGCCAGCTCACCAGCCGAGGACAGGGGGATTTCCTACGAGCAGTACTTC.

The CDR3 protein is CASSYGPGNSPLHF. For the CDR3, the DNA is TGTGCCAGCAGCTATGGTCCAGGGAATTCACCCCTCCACTTT. This rearrangement joins TRBV14 to TRBJ1-6; D perhaps matches TRBD1 (5 bases). V was shortened by 5 bases and J by 7 bases, with 12 bases between the two germline ends. From germline, CDR1 is SGHDN and CDR2 FVKESK. CDR3 length: 14 amino acids. Drawing the rest from reference TRBV14 and TRBJ1-6, the complete variable domain is EAGVTQFPSHSVIEKGQTVTLRCDPISGHDNLYWYRRVMGKEIKFLLHFVKESKQDESGMPNNRFLAERTGGTYSTLKVQPAELEDSGVYFCASSYGPGNSPLHFGNGTRLTVT.

The chain recombines TRBV11-2 with TRBJ1-1, with a possible D match to TRBD1 (6 bases). Germline CDR1 and CDR2: SGHAT and FQNNGV. Trimming stripped 5 bases from V and 4 bases from J, with 17 bases between. The CDR3 is 15 amino acids. The CDR3 here is CASSPVGGVLTEAFF. CDR3 bases: TGTGCCAGCAGCCCAGTTGGGGGCGTGCTCACTGAAGCTTTCTTT. The whole variable domain, remainder taken from reference TRBV11-2 and TRBJ1-1, is EAGVAQSPRYKIIEKRQSVAFWCNPISGHATLYWYQQILGQGPKLLIQFQNNGVVDDSQLPKDRFSAERLKGVDSTLKIQPAKLEDSAVYLCASSPVGGVLTEAFFGQGTRLTVV.

A remark on this clone: Other DNA sequences in the sample encode the same CDR3. This chain uses TRBV27 with TRBJ1-5, with 7 bases lining up with TRBD1. J gave up 4 bases and V 3 bases, and 3 bases lay outside the gene matches. Germline V gene sequence: CDR1 MNHEY, CDR2 SMNVEV (reference sequence). This CDR3 comprises 14 residues. The CDR3, as DNA: TGTGCCAGCAGTTTCCAGGGGGTGAATCAGCCCCAGCATTTT. As protein: CASSFQGVNQPQHF.

The chain couples TRBV7-9 to TRBJ2-7; 7 bases align to TRBD1. V was pared by 3 bases and J by 2 bases, with 1 base of the junction left unmatched. This CDR3 comprises 13 residues. Per the germline V gene, CDR1 is SEHNR and CDR2 is FQNEAQ (reference sequence). CDR3 sequence: CASSFQGAYEQYF. CDR3 DNA: TGTGCCAGCAGCTTTCAGGGGGCCTACGAGCAGTACTTC.

The chain links TRBV7-8 to TRBJ1-2, with D possibly being TRBD1 (5 bases). This CDR3 region has 15 residues. Germline V CDR1 and CDR2: SGHVS, FQNEAQ. Deletions cut 1 base from V and 2 bases from J, with 11 bases between. CDR3 region: CASSLDGRVNYGYTF. The CDR3 DNA sequence: TGTGCCAGCAGCTTAGATGGCAGGGTGAACTATGGCTACACCTTC. Looking up the rest from reference TRBV7-8 and TRBJ1-2 gives the full variable domain: GAGVSQSPRYKVAKRGQDVALRCDPISGHVSLFWYQQALGQGPEFLTYFQNEAQLDKSGLPSDRFFAERPEGSVSTLKIQRTQQEDSAVYLCASSLDGRVNYGYTFGSGTRLTVV.

This clone was seen just once. V is TRBV2 and J is TRBJ2-3; D may be TRBD2 (5 bases). Trimming removed 0 bases from V and 0 bases from J, with 7 bases in between. The germline V gene has CDR1 SNHLY and CDR2 FYNNEI. The CDR3 is made up of 15 amino acids. The CDR3: CASSEAAGSTDTQYF. The CDR3 bases are TGTGCCAGCAGTGAAGCCGCGGGCAGCACAGATACGCAGTATTTT.

The chain combines TRBV28 with TRBJ1-1; TRBD1 might be the D (6 bases). V was pared by 7 bases and J by 1 base, with 13 bases between. The length of the CDR3 is 14 residues. Germline loops: CDR1 MDHEN, CDR2 SYDVKM. In DNA form, the CDR3 reads TGTGCCAGCAAGGACAGATGGACGAACACTGAAGCTTTCTTT. This encodes CASKDRWTNTEAFF.

V gene TRBV7-9 combines with J gene TRBJ1-4, with D maybe TRBD1 (6 bases). This CDR3 region has 17 residues. Trimming left V 1 base short and J 5 bases short, with 17 bases between. The germline CDR1 and CDR2 sequences are SEHNR and FQNEAQ (reference sequence). CDR3 nucleotides: TGTGCCAGCAGCTTAGAACAGTCCGGACAGCGGAATGAAAAACTGTTTTTT. It specifies CASSLEQSGQRNEKLFF.

This chain uses TRBV5-1 with TRBJ2-1; 9 bases map to TRBD1. J lost 6 bases, V lost 3 bases, and 4 bases had no gene match. In germline, CDR1 is SGHRS, CDR2 YFSETQ. The CDR3 sequence is 14 residues long. CDR3 in DNA: TGCGCCAGCAGCTCCGGGACAGGGAGCAATGAGCAGTTCTTC. This gives the protein CASSSGTGSNEQFF.

The chain carries TRBV5-1 and TRBJ2-1, with D perhaps TRBD2 (6 bases). Deletions cut 5 bases from V and 5 bases from J, with 17 bases between. The CDR3 has 15 residues. Germline CDR1 and CDR2: SGHRS and YFSETQ. DNA of the CDR3: TGCGCCAGCAGACCTATAGCGGCTCGGGACAATGAGCAGTTCTTC. It codes for CASRPIAARDNEQFF.

The chain has TRBV28 and TRBJ2-4; D unclear. V lost 4 bases and J 6 bases, leaving 10 bases between the germline ends. From germline, CDR1 is MDHEN and CDR2 SYDVKM. This CDR3 spans 13 amino acids. CDR3: CASSSPLGNIQYF. CDR3 nucleotide sequence: TGTGCCAGCAGTTCCCCCCTAGGAAACATTCAGTACTTC.

The chain couples TRBV25-1 to TRBJ1-6; a weak D match, TRBD1 (5 bases). CDR1 and CDR2 (germline): MGHDK, SYGVNS. CDR3 size: 16 residues. V lost 4 bases, J lost 7 bases, and 17 bases lay in between. The CDR3 DNA is TGTGCCAGCAGTGCATACAGGCCTGAAGAGAATTCACCCCTCCACTTT. Its protein product is CASSAYRPEENSPLHF. The complete variable domain, with remaining parts taken from reference TRBV25-1 and TRBJ1-6, reads EADIYQTPRYLVIGTGKKITLECSQTMGHDKMYWYQQDPGMELHLIHYSYGVNSTEKGDLSSESTVSRIRTEHFPLTLESARPSHTSQYLCASSAYRPEENSPLHFGNGTRLTVT.

The gene calls are TRBV9 and TRBJ2-7; 8 bases are a match to TRBD1. This CDR3 region has 14 residues. J lost 6 bases, V lost 4 bases, and 9 bases had no gene match. Germline V lookup: CDR1 SGDLS, CDR2 YYNGEE. The CDR3 DNA is TGTGCCAGCAGCCCGCGATCAGGGGGCGGCGAGCAGTACTTC. It codes for CASSPRSGGGEQYF.

This clone occurred once. This sequence joins TRBV5-6 and TRBJ2-7; 11 bases fit TRBD2. Looked up from germline, CDR1 is SGHDT and CDR2 is YYEEEE. The V segment lost 0 bases and the J segment 7 bases; nucleotides outside the gene matches: 12. The CDR3 runs to 17 residues. This CDR3 reads CASSLGLAGSTTQEQYF. In nucleotides, the CDR3 is TGTGCCAGCAGCTTGGGACTAGCGGGAAGCACGACTCAGGAGCAGTACTTC.

Only one count was recorded for this clone. The rearrangement uses TRBV2 and TRBJ1-1, with D maybe TRBD1 (5 bases). Germline CDR1 reads SNHLY; CDR2 reads FYNNEI. The CDR3 contains 15 residues. Trimming left V 6 bases short and J 4 bases short, with 18 bases between. The CDR3 DNA sequence: TGTGCCAGCAGCCGATCCCAGGGTATGGGCACTGAAGCTTTCTTT. Amino acids: CASSRSQGMGTEAFF.

The chain couples TRBV7-2 to TRBJ2-7; TRBD1 might be the D (6 bases). CDR1 SGHTA and CDR2 FQGNSA come from the germline V gene. The ends were cut back, 1 base at V and 4 bases at J, with 14 bases in the middle. The CDR3 consists of 15 residues. In nucleotides, the CDR3 is TGTGCCAGCAGCTTAGGCGATGGGGGCTGGTACGAGCAGTACTTC. This translates into CASSLGDGGWYEQYF.

This clone was observed a handful of times. The rearrangement links TRBV11-2 to TRBJ2-1; 7 bases agree with TRBD1. The CDR3 totals 11 residues. CDR1 and CDR2 (germline): SGHAT, FQNNGV. Unmatched junction bases numbered 7, after V lost 6 bases and J lost 14 bases. This chain's CDR3 is CASRKGAREFF. The CDR3 DNA reads as TGTGCCAGCAGAAAGGGGGCTCGGGAGTTCTTC. Full variable domain (missing parts from reference TRBV11-2 and TRBJ2-1): EAGVAQSPRYKIIEKRQSVAFWCNPISGHATLYWYQQILGQGPKLLIQFQNNGVVDDSQLPKDRFSAERLKGVDSTLKIQPAKLEDSAVYLCASRKGAREFFGPGTRLTVL.

This clone was counted once. The J gene is TRBJ2-7, the V gene TRBV5-6; possible D gene TRBD1, 6 bases. Trimming stripped 7 bases from V and 0 bases from J, with 11 bases between. From germline, CDR1 is SGHDT and CDR2 YYEEEE. This CDR3 is built from 13 residues. CDR3 coding DNA: TGTGCCAGCTATAGGGACACCTCCTACGAGCAGTACTTC. Translated, it gives CASYRDTSYEQYF.

The chain uses TRBV4-3 and TRBJ1-1; D is perhaps TRBD1 (5 bases). Trimming removed 0 bases from V and 5 bases from J, with 16 bases in between. The CDR3 has 16 amino acids. Germline V gives CDR1 LGHNA, CDR2 YSLEER. CDR3 in DNA: TGCGCCAGCAGCCAAGATCTCATTGGGGGAGGGACTGAAGCTTTCTTT. It specifies CASSQDLIGGGTEAFF.

The chain uses TRBV18 and TRBJ1-6; 10 bases align to TRBD1. This CDR3 contains 20 residues. The ends lost 3 bases at V and 0 bases at J; junction bases unmatched: 11. CDR1 and CDR2 from the germline V gene are KGHSH and LQKENI. The CDR3 coding sequence is TGTGCCAGCTCACCTCTACCGGGACAGGGGAGCGGCTCCTATAATTCACCCCTCCACTTT. Its translation: CASSPLPGQGSGSYNSPLHF.

This rearrangement joins TRBV6-5 to TRBJ1-2; weak D call: TRBD1 (5 bases). The germline V gene encodes CDR1 MNHEY and CDR2 SVGAGI. Trimming took off 6 bases at V and 8 bases at J, with 16 bases between the two ends. CDR3 length: 13 amino acids. CDR3 loop: CASSRQLMGGYTF. The DNA for the CDR3 is TGTGCCAGCAGCAGACAGCTAATGGGCGGCTACACCTTC.

The chain joins TRBV5-4 to TRBJ1-6; no clear D gene. This CDR3 is 17 amino acids long. The V end was cut by 6 bases, the J end by 0 bases, with 16 bases between. Germline values: CDR1 SGHNT, CDR2 YYREEE (reference sequence). CDR3 coding DNA: TGTGCCAGCACCCGCATGGCACCAAGCTCCTATAATTCACCCCTCCACTTT. Translating gives CASTRMAPSSYNSPLHF.

The chain couples TRBV18 to TRBJ2-5, with 8 bases lining up with TRBD1. The better agreement between TRBJ2-7 and the DNA end casts doubt on the J call. Germline V CDR1 and CDR2: KGHSH, LQKENI. This CDR3 comprises 12 residues. CDR3 residues: CASHRDRSEQYF. The CDR3 DNA reads TGTGCCAGTCACCGGGACAGGTCCGAGCAGTACTTC.

This clone was observed once. One end of the junction does not line up with germline, which may come from a read error. V and J are TRBV7-7 and TRBJ1-1; D uncertain. There are 13 residues in the CDR3. The V gene's germline CDR1 is SSHAT and CDR2 FNYEAQ (reference sequence). As DNA, the CDR3 is TGTGCTAGCAGTCCCAGTGTGAACACTGAAGCTTTCTTT. Its translation: CASSPSVNTEAFF.